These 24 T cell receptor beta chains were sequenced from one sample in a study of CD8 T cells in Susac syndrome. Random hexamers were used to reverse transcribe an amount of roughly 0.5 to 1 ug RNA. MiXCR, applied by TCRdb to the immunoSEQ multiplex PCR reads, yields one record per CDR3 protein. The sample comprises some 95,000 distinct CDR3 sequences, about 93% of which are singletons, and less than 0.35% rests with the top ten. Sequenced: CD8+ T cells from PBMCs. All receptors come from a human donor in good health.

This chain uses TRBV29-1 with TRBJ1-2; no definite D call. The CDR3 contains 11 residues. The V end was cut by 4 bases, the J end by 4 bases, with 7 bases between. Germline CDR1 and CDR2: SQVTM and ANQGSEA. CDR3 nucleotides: TGCAGCGTTGGGGGTTCCTATGGCTACACCTTC. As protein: CSVGGSYGYTF. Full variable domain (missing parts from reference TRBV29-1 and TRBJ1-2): SAVISQKPSRDICQRGTSLTIQCQVDSQVTMMFWYRQQPGQSLTLIATANQGSEATYESGFVIDKFPISRPNLTFSTLTVSNMSPEDSSIYLCSVGGSYGYTFGSGTRLTVV.

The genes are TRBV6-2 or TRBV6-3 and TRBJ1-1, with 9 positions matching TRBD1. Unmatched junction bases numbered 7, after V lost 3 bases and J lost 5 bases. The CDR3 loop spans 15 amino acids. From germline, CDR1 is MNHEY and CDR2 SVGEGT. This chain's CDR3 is CASSYSGTGLTEAFF. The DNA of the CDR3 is TGTGCCAGCAGTTATTCCGGGACAGGGTTGACTGAAGCTTTCTTT.

Written as DNA, the CDR3 is TGTGCCAGCATCCCGGACAGGGGCTTGAACACTGAAGCTTTCTTT. Protein: CASIPDRGLNTEAFF. The chain uses TRBV6-6 and TRBJ1-1; TRBD1 matches at 9 bases. The CDR3 loop spans 15 amino acids. Germline loops: CDR1 MNHNY, CDR2 SVGAGI (reference sequence). Losses at the gene ends were 7 bases for V and 0 bases for J; bases not matched to a gene: 6.

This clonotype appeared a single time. The CDR3 region has the DNA TGTGCCAGCAGCCAAGGGTCCCCTAGCGGGGGTACTTACAATGAGCAGTTCTTC. This sequence encodes CASSQGSPSGGTYNEQFF. The chain combines TRBV3-1 with TRBJ2-1, with 10 bases fitting TRBD2. From germline, CDR1 is LGHDT and CDR2 YNNKEL (reference sequence). This CDR3 is built from 18 residues. V shed 1 base and J 4 bases; nucleotides not matched to a gene: 10.

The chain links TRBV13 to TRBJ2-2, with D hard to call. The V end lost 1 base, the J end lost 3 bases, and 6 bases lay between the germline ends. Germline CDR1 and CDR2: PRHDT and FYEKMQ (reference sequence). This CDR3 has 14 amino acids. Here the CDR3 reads CASSLEGHTGELFF. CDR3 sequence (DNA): TGTGCCAGCAGCTTAGAGGGCCACACCGGGGAGCTGTTTTTT.

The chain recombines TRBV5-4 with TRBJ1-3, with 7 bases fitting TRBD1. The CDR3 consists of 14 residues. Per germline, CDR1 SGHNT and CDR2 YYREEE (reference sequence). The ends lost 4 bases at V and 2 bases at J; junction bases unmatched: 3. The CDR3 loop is CASSPTGTGNTIYF. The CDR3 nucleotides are TGTGCCAGCAGCCCGACAGGGACTGGAAACACCATATATTTT.

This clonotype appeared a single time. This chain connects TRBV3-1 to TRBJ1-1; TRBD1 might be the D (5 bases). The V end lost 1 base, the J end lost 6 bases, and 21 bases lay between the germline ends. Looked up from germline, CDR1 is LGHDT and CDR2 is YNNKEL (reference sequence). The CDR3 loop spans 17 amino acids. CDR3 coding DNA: TGTGCCAGCAGCCAAGTTCCCGTGGGGGTGTTAAACGCTGAAGCTTTCTTT. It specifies CASSQVPVGVLNAEAFF. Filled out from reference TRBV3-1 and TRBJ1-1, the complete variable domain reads DTAVSQTPKYLVTQMGNDKSIKCEQNLGHDTMYWYKQDSKKFLKIMFSYNNKELIINETVPNRFSPKSPDKAHLNLHINSLELGDSAVYFCASSQVPVGVLNAEAFFGQGTRLTVV.

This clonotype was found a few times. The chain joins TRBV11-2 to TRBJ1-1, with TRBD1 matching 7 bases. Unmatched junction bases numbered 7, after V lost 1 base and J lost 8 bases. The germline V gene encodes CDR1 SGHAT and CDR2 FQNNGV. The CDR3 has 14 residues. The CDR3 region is CASSLGPTGYEAFF. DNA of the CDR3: TGTGCCAGCAGCTTAGGACCGACAGGGTACGAAGCTTTCTTT. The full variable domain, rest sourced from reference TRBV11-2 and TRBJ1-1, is EAGVAQSPRYKIIEKRQSVAFWCNPISGHATLYWYQQILGQGPKLLIQFQNNGVVDDSQLPKDRFSAERLKGVDSTLKIQPAKLEDSAVYLCASSLGPTGYEAFFGQGTRLTVV.

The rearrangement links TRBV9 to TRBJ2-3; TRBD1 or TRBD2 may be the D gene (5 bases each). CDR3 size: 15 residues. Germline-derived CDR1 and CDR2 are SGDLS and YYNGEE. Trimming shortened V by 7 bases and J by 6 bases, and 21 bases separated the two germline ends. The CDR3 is CASSPPGRVLDTQYF. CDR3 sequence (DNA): TGTGCCAGCTCGCCCCCGGGACGGGTTCTCGATACGCAGTATTTT.

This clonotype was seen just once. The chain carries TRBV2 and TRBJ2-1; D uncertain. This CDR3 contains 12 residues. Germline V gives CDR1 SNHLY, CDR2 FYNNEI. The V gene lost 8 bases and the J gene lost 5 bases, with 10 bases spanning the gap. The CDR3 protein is CASGNSHNEQFF. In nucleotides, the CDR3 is TGTGCCAGCGGGAACAGCCACAATGAGCAGTTCTTC.

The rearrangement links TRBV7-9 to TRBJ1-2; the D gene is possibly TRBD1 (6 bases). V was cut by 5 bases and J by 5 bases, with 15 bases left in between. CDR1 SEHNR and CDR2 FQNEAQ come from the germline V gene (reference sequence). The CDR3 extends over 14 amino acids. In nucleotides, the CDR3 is TGTGCCAGCAGCAGACCGGACAGAGATTATGGCTACACCTTC. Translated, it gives CASSRPDRDYGYTF.

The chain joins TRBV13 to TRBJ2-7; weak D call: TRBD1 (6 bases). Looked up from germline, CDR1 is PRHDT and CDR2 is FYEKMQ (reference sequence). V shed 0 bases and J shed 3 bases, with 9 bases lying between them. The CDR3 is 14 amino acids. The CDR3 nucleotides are TGTGCCAGCAGCTTAGGGTCAGGGGTCTACGAGCAGTACTTC. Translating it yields CASSLGSGVYEQYF. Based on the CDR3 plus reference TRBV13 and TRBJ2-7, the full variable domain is AAGVIQSPRHLIKEKRETATLKCYPIPRHDTVYWYQQGPGQDPQFLISFYEKMQSDKGSIPDRFSAQQFSDYHSELNMSSLELGDSALYFCASSLGSGVYEQYFGPGTRLTVT.

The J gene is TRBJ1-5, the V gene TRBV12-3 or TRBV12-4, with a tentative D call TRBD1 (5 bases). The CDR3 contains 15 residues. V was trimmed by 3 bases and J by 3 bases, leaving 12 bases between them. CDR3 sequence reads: CASSFSARVNQPQHF. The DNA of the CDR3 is TGTGCCAGCAGTTTCTCGGCCAGGGTCAATCAGCCCCAGCATTTT.

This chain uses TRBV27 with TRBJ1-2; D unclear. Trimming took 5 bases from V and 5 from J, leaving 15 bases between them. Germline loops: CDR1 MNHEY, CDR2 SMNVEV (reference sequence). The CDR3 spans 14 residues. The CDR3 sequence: CASSPSGAGYGYTF. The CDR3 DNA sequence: TGTGCCAGCAGTCCCTCGGGTGCAGGATATGGCTACACCTTC.

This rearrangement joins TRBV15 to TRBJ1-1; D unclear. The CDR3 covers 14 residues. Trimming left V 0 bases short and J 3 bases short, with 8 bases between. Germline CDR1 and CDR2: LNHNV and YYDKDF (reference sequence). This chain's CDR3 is CATSREGGYTEAFF. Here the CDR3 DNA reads TGTGCCACCAGCAGAGAGGGCGGATACACTGAAGCTTTCTTT.

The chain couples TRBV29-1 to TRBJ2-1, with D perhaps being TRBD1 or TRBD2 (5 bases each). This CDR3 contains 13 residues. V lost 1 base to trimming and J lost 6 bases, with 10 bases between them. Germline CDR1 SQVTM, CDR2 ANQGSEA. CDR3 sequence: CSVEGGTPNEQFF. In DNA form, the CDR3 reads TGCAGCGTTGAAGGGGGGACGCCCAATGAGCAGTTCTTC.

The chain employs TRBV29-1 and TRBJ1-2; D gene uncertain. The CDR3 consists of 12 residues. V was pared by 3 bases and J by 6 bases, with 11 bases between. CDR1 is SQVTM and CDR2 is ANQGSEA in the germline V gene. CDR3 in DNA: TGCAGCGTTGATATCTCGGGGAATGGCTACACCTTC. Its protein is CSVDISGNGYTF.

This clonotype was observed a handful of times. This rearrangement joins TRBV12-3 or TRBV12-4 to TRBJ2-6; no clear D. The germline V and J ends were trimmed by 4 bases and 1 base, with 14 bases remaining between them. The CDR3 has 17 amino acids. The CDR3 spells CASSYSSLPSGANVLTF. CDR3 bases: TGTGCCAGCAGTTATAGCAGCTTGCCGTCTGGGGCCAACGTCCTGACTTTC.

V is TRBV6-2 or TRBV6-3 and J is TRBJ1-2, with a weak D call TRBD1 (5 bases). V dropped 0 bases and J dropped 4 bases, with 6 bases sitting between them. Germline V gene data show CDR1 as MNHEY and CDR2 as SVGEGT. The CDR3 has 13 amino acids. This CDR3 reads CASSYSDSYGYTF. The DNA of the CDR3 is TGTGCCAGCAGTTACTCAGACAGCTATGGCTACACCTTC.

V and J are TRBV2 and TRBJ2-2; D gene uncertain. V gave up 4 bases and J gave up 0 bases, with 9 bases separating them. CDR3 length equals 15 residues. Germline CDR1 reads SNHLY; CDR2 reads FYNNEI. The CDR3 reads CASSVWLPNTGELFF. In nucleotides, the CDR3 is TGTGCCAGCAGTGTTTGGCTACCGAACACCGGGGAGCTGTTTTTT.

DNA of the CDR3: TGTGCCAGCAGCGTACCTCGGGCGGGGGTCAACACCGGGGAGCTGTTTTTT. It yields the protein CASSVPRAGVNTGELFF. The rearrangement uses TRBV9 and TRBJ2-2, with 7 bases identical to TRBD2. CDR3 length: 17 residues. Germline-derived CDR1 and CDR2 are SGDLS and YYNGEE. J lost 2 bases, V lost 1 base, and 8 bases had no gene match.

The CDR3 reads CASGGEETQYF. CDR3 in DNA: TGTGCCAGCGGAGGGGAGGAGACCCAGTACTTC. The V call is TRBV6-6, the J call TRBJ2-5, with D perhaps matching TRBD2 (6 bases). The V and J ends lost 8 bases and 5 bases respectively, with 9 bases between them. The CDR3 contains 11 residues. Per germline, CDR1 MNHNY and CDR2 SVGAGI (reference sequence).

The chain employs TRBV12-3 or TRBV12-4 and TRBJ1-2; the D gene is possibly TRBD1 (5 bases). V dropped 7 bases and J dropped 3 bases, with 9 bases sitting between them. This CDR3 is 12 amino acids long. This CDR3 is CASTRGDYGYTF. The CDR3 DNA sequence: TGTGCCAGCACACGGGGGGACTATGGCTACACCTTC.

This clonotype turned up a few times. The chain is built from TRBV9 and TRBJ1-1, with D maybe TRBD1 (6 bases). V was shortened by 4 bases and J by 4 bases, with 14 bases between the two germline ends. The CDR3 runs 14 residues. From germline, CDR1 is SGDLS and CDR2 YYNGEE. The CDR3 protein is CASSLTQGSTEAFF. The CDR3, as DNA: TGTGCCAGCAGCTTAACCCAGGGGAGCACTGAAGCTTTCTTT.